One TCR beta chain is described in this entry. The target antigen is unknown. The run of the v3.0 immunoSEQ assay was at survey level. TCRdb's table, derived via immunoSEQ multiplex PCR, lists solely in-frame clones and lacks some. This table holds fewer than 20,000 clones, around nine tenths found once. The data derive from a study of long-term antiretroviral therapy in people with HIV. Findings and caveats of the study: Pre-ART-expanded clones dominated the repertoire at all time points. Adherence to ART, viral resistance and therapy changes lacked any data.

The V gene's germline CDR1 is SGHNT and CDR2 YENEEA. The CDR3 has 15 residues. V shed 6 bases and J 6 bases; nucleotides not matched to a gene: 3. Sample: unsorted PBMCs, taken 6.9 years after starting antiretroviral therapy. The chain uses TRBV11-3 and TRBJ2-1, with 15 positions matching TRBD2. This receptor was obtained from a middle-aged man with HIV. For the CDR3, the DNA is TGTGCCAGCAGTCGGACTAGCGGGAGGGCCAATGAGCAGTTCTTC. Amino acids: CASSRTSGRANEQFF.